This T cell receptor beta chain was captured in a study of a mutant IDH1 vaccine in newly diagnosed glioma. V shed 2 bases and J shed 2 bases, with 19 bases lying between them. This CDR3 has 17 residues. Looked up from germline, CDR1 is MGHRA and CDR2 is YSYEKL. As concerns this clone: Antigen unknown.

This table comes from immunoSEQ multiplex PCR, and its TCRdb copy is limited to in-frame clones, with some not included. The sample lists more than 50,000 clones; 80% were seen once. Documented time point: week 11, during vaccination. What each vaccine dose contained was 300 ug of mutant IDH1 20-mer peptide, accompanied by topical imiquimod. The donor cohort comprised cases of new WHO grade 3 or 4 IDH1-mutant, ATRX-lost astrocytoma. Sequences were derived from PBMCs, sampled from a glioma patient whose treatment included an IDH1 peptide vaccine. The J gene is TRBJ2-7, the V gene TRBV4-1, with D possibly called TRBD1 or TRBD2 (6 bases each). This receptor was obtained from a man aged 45-65 years with glioma. CDR3 in amino acids: CASSQYGGGKGTYEQYF. CDR3 coding DNA: TGCGCCAGCAGCCAATATGGAGGGGGAAAGGGGACCTACGAGCAGTACTTC.